The T cell receptor (beta chain) described here comes from a study of blood T cell repertoires in COVID-19 (TCRdb year 2020). General notes on the study: The collaborator samples originated in the United States, Italy and Spain and spanned the acute and convalescent phases of COVID-19. The prospective study material was composed of cDNA or gDNA derived from T cells, B-cell-depleted T cells, or PBMCs. Subjects who had been exposed to COVID-19, were actively infected with it, or had recovered from it provided the deeply sampled blood TCRbeta repertoires that made up the dataset. The repertoires were released in a freely available public database intended as a resource for research on the immune response to SARS-CoV-2. Samples came from the ongoing ImmuneRACE study (first 160 participants) plus 1,254 subjects from 6 global collaborators. A de-identified subject ID, COVID-19 status, age in years and sex were almost always included in the sample metadata. Where HLA class I and class II types were available, the types were taken from metadata supplied by the sample provider, not from assay-based typing.

The immunoSEQ Assay, a bias-controlled multiplex PCR, was used to amplify TCRbeta CDR3 regions from genomic DNA. The original pipeline was this. Nucleated cell counts per sample were estimated from amplification of reference gene primers within the assay. To quantify the absolute abundance of each unique TCRbeta CDR3 rearrangement, sequence reads were collapsed and filtered. For each sample, productive Simpson clonality was calculated as the square root of Simpson's diversity index across productive rearrangements. TCRdb retrieved this table from immuneACCESS and kept in-frame rearrangements only. Not all clones are present; in checked studies, unresolved V genes account for under half, and no reason is known for the remainder. Clone size and the V and J calls come from that table; the DNA yielded D and trimming. In this sample the table shows under 200,000 clones, roughly 82% of which occur a single time. The ten largest account for less than 5.5% of the sample.

Enrolling through a virtual design, the prospective study's participants ranged in age from about 18 to 89 years and lived across 20 to 25 United States geographic areas. Cohort assignment in the prospective study relied on participant-reported clinical history from a screening survey and a study questionnaire. In the prospective study, whole blood, serum and a nasopharyngeal or oropharyngeal swab were collected from each participant by mobile phlebotomists. Prospective study participants could optionally give additional blood draws and questionnaires over an approximately 2-month period. Prospective study blood samples were shipped either frozen or at room temperature before DNA extraction. In this sample, this clone turned up once. The antigen it binds to is not known. No clone much larger than this one lies a single base away; base qualities are absent. The investigation overall reported the following: How much clinical and demographic metadata was included differed by source and by participant, and the metadata was provided uncurated.

CDR1 KGHSH and CDR2 LQKENI were looked up in the germline V gene. The CDR3 goes from the cysteine to the phenylalanine over 13 residues. Solely the CDR3 DNA is kept, with 39 bases framed from the first base. V has 1 base trimmed and J has 8 bases trimmed; junction bases matching no gene number 4. The clonotype originates from a woman aged 55-69 years with acute COVID-19. The chain was built from TRBV18 and TRBJ1-2; the junction holds 7 bases that match TRBD1. The sample comprised PBMCs or T cells enriched from blood (not recorded which). The nucleotide sequence reads TGTGCCAGCTCACCACGGCAGGGGGAAGGCTACACCTTC. It codes for CASSPRQGEGYTF.